This T cell receptor beta chain was obtained from a study of cytomegalovirus exposure and HLA in healthy donors. Regarding the study as a whole: Most TCR sequences were uncommon, yet certain public TCRs appeared in many donors. Published work reported that the classifier diagnosed cytomegalovirus status with high specificity and sensitivity. Investigators reported some 150 TCR beta chains as tied to cytomegalovirus.

Clones were sequenced by immunoSEQ multiplex PCR, and TCRdb holds only the in-frame ones, with some missing. The sample carries about 200,000 clones, about three quarters recorded once. The CDR3 has 15 residues. The V and J ends lost 1 base and 3 bases, in that order; junction bases with no gene match: 3. The germline V gene has CDR1 SGHVS and CDR2 FQNEAQ. About this clone itself: What it binds is unknown.

It was the approximately 120-subject validation cohort, separate from the roughly 700-subject first cohort, to which the donors belonged. The chain uses TRBV7-8 and TRBJ2-7; 10 positions agree with TRBD1. The source material was PBMCs. This TCR derives from a woman in her twenties or thirties in good health and CMV-seronegative. The CDR3 region has the DNA TGTGCCAGCAGCTTAGTAGGACAGGGGGACTACGAGCAGTACTTC. The encoded protein is CASSLVGQGDYEQYF.